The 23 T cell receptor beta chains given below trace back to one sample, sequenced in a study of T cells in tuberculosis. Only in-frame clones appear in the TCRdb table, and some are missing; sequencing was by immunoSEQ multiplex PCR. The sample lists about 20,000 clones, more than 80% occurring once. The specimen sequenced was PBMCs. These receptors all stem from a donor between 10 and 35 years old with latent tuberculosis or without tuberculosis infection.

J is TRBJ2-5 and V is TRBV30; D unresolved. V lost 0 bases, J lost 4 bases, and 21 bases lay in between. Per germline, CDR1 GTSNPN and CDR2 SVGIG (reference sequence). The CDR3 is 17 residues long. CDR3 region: CAWSVAQKRPARETQYF. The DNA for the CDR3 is TGTGCCTGGAGTGTAGCTCAGAAGCGCCCCGCTAGAGAGACCCAGTACTTC.

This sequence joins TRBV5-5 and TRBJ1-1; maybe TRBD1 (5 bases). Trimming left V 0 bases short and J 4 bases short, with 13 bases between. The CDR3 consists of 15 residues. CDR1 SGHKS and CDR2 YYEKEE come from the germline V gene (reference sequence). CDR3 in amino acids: CASSLDIGGGTEAFF. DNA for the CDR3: TGTGCCAGCAGCTTGGACATCGGGGGAGGCACTGAAGCTTTCTTT.

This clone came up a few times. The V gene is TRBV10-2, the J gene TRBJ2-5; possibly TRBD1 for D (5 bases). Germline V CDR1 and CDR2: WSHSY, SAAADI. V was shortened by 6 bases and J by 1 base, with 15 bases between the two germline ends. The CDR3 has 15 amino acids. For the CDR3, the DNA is TGCGCCAGCAGGGACCCAGGGTTGTTCCAAGAGACCCAGTACTTC. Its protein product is CASRDPGLFQETQYF.

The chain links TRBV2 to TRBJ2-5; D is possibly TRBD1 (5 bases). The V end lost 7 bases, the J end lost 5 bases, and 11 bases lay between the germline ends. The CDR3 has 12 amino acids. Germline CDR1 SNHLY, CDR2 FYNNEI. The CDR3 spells CASKGPGETQYF. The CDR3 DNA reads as TGTGCCAGCAAGGGGCCTGGTGAGACCCAGTACTTC. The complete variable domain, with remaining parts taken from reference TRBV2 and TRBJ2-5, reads EPEVTQTPSHQVTQMGQEVILRCVPISNHLYFYWYRQILGQKVEFLVSFYNNEISEKSEIFDDQFSVERPDGSNFTLKIRSTKLEDSAMYFCASKGPGETQYFGPGTRLLVL.

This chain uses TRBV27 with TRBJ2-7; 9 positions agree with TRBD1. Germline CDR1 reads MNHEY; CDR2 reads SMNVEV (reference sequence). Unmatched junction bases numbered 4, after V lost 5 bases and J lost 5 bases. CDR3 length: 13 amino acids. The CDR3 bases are TGTGCCAGCAGTCCGACAGGGGGGGACGAGCAGTACTTC. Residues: CASSPTGGDEQYF.

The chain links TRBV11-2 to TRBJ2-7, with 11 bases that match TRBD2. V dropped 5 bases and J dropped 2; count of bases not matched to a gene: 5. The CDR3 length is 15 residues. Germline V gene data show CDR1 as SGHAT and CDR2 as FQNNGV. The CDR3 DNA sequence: TGTGCCAGCAGCCGCCAACTAGCGGGGGCCTACGAGCAGTACTTC. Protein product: CASSRQLAGAYEQYF. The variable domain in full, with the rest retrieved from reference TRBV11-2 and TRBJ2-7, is EAGVAQSPRYKIIEKRQSVAFWCNPISGHATLYWYQQILGQGPKLLIQFQNNGVVDDSQLPKDRFSAERLKGVDSTLKIQPAKLEDSAVYLCASSRQLAGAYEQYFGPGTRLTVT.

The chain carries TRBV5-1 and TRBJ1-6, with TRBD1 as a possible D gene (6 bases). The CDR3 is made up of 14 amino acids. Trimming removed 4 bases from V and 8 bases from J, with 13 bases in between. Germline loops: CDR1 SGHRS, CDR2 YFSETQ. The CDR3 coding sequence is TGCGCCAGCAGCCCCGGACAGCAGTATTCACCCCTCCACTTT. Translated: CASSPGQQYSPLHF. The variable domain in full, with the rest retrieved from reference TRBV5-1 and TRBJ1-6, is KAGVTQTPRYLIKTRGQQVTLSCSPISGHRSVSWYQQTPGQGLQFLFEYFSETQRNKGNFPGRFSGRQFSNSRSEMNVSTLELGDSALYLCASSPGQQYSPLHFGNGTRLTVT.

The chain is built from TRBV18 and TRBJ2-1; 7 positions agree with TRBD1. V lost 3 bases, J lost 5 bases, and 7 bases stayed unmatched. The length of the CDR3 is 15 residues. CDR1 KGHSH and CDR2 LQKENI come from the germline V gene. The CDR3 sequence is CASSPSTGSNNEQFF. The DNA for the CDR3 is TGTGCCAGCTCACCCTCGACAGGGTCTAACAATGAGCAGTTCTTC.

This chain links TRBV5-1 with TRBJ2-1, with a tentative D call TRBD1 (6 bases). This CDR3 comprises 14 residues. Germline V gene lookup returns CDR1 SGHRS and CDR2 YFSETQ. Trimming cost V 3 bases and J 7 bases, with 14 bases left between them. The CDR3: CASSSGQNRNEQFF. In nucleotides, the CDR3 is TGCGCCAGCAGCTCGGGACAAAATAGGAATGAGCAGTTCTTC.

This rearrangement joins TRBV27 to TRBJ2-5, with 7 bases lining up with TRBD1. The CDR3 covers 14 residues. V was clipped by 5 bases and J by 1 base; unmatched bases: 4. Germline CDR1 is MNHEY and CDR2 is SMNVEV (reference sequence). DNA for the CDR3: TGTGCCAGCAGTCCCGGGACAGCCCAAGAGACCCAGTACTTC. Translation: CASSPGTAQETQYF.

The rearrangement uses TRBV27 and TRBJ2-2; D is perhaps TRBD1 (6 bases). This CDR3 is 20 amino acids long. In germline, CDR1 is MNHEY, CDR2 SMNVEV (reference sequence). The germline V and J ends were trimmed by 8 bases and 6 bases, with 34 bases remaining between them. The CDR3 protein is CASDARDTLTPGKTPGELFF. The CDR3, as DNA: TGTGCCAGCGATGCCCGGGACACACTTACACCGGGAAAAACCCCCGGGGAGCTGTTTTTT.

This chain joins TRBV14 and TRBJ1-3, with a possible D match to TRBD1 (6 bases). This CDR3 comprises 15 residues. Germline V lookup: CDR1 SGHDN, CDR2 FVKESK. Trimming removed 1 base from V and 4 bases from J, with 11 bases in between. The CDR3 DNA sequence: TGTGCCAGCAGCCAAGGCGGGGGGCCCGGAAACACCATATATTTT. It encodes CASSQGGGPGNTIYF.

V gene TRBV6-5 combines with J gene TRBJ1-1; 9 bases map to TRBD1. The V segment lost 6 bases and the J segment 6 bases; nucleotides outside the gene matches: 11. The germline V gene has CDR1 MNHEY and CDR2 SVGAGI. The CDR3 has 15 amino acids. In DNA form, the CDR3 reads TGTGCCAGCAGCACCAATCTCAGACAGGGGGCTGAAGCTTTCTTT. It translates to CASSTNLRQGAEAFF.

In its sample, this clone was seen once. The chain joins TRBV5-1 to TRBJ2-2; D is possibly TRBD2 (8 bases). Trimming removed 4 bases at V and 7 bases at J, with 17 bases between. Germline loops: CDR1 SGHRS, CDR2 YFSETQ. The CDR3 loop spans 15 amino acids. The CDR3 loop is CASSPGGAGDGELFF. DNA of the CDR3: TGCGCCAGCAGCCCAGGGGGAGCGGGGGACGGGGAGCTGTTTTTT. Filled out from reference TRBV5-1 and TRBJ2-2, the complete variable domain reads KAGVTQTPRYLIKTRGQQVTLSCSPISGHRSVSWYQQTPGQGLQFLFEYFSETQRNKGNFPGRFSGRQFSNSRSEMNVSTLELGDSALYLCASSPGGAGDGELFFGEGSRLTVL.

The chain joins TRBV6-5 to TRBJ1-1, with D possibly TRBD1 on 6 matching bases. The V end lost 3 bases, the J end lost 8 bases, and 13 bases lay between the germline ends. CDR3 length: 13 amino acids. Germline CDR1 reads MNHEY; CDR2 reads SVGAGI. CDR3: CASSYGRGAEAFF. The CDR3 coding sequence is TGTGCCAGCAGTTATGGACGGGGGGCAGAAGCTTTCTTT.

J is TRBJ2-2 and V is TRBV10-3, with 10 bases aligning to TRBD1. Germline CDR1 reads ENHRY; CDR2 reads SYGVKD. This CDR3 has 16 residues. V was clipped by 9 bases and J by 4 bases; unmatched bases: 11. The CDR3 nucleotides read TGTGCCATAAGCGCCGGGACAGGGGTAACCACCGGGGAGCTGTTTTTT. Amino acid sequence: CAISAGTGVTTGELFF.

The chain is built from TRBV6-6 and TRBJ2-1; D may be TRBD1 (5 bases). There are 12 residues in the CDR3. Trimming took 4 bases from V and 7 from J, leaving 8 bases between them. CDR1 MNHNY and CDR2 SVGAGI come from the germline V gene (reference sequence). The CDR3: CASSSQGNEQFF. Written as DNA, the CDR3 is TGTGCCAGCAGTTCCCAGGGAAATGAGCAGTTCTTC.

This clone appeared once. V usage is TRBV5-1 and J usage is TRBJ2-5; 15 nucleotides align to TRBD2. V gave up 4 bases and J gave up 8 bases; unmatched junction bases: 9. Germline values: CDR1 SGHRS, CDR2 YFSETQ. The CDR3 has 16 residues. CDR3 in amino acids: CASSQGLAGGQNTQYF. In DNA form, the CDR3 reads TGCGCCAGCAGCCAGGGACTAGCGGGGGGCCAGAATACCCAGTACTTC.

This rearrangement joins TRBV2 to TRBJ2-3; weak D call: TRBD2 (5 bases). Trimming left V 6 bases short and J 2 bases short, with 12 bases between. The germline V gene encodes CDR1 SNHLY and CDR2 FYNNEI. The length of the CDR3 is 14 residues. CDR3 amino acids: CASRSGIFTDTQYF. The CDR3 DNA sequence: TGTGCCAGCAGGTCCGGGATTTTCACAGATACGCAGTATTTT.

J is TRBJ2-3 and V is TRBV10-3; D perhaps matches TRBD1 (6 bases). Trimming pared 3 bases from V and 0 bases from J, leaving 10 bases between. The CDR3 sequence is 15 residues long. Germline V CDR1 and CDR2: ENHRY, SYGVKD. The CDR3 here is CAISEGQPSTDTQYF. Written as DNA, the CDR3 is TGTGCCATCAGTGAAGGACAGCCTAGCACAGATACGCAGTATTTT.

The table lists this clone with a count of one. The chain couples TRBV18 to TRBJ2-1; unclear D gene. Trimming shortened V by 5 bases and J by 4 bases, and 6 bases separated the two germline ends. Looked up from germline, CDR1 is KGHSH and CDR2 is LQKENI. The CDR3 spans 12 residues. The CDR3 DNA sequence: TGTGCCAGCTCAGGCAGATACAATGAGCAGTTCTTC. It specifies CASSGRYNEQFF.

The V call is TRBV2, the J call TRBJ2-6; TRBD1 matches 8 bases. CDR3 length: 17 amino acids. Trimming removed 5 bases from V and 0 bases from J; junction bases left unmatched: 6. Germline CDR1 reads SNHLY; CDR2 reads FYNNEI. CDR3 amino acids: CASSPGQAISGANVLTF. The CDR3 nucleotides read TGTGCCAGCAGTCCGGGACAGGCAATCTCTGGGGCCAACGTCCTGACTTTC.

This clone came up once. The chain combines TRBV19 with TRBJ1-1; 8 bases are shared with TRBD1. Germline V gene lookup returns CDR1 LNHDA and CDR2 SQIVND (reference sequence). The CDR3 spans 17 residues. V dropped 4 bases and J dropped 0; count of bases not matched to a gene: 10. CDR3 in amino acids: CASSTGQAVFLNTEAFF. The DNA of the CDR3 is TGTGCCAGTAGTACGGGACAGGCCGTTTTTTTGAACACTGAAGCTTTCTTT. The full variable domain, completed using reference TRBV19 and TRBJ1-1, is DGGITQSPKYLFRKEGQNVTLSCEQNLNHDAMYWYRQDPGQGLRLIYYSQIVNDFQKGDIAEGYSVSREKKESFPLTVTSAQKNPTAFYLCASSTGQAVFLNTEAFFGQGTRLTVV.